The T cell receptor beta chain described here comes from a study of CD8+CD57+ T cells in acquired aplastic anemia. The overall study: Sorted CD4+ plus CD8+ cells gave DNA averaging about 3 ug. Study-level results: With respect to CD8+ Simpson's diversity, patients and controls did not differ significantly. Patients had around 30 CD8+ CDR3 sequences in common with controls (the shared set).

TCR beta VDJ and CDR3 profiles were obtained from a genomic DNA template. TCRdb processed the reads anew with MiXCR; each CDR3 protein has one entry. Altogether approximately 180,000 distinct CDR3 sequences are present, 55% to 65% being singletons, with the ten largest covering approximately 46%. V lost 8 bases to trimming and J lost 4 bases; unmatched junction nucleotides: 14. Germline V gives CDR1 DFQATT, CDR2 SNEGSKA (reference sequence). The CDR3 contains 15 residues. CD8+CD57+ cell expansion had been shown by flow cytometry in patients chosen for sequencing. Every patient was diagnosed with severe acquired aplastic anemia. To note about this clonotype: Antigen unknown.

This TCR came from a human donor with aplastic anemia. The chain has TRBV20-1 and TRBJ2-7; 10 bases map to TRBD2. Sequencing used sorted CD4+, CD8+, or CD8+CD57+ T cells (not recorded which) from PBMCs. The CDR3 sequence: CSPSAKRGGIYEQYF. CDR3 nucleotides: TGCAGTCCCTCCGCGAAGCGGGGGGGCATATACGAGCAGTACTTC.